The clone carrying this T cell receptor (beta chain) was counted only a few times. This entry is derived from a study of a mutant IDH1 vaccine in newly diagnosed glioma. Regarding time point: baseline, week 1 (first vaccination visit). Treatment meaning: pre-vaccination baseline after standard-of-care therapy. The study enrolled donors with new WHO grade 3 or 4 IDH1-mutant, ATRX-lost astrocytomas. The ends were cut back, 3 bases at V and 4 bases at J, with 18 bases in the middle. CDR1 is KGHSH, CDR2 LQKENI, per germline. The length of the CDR3 is 16 residues. Some clones are missing from TCRdb's copy, which holds only in-frame ones; the method was immunoSEQ multiplex PCR. The profile shows about 33,000 clones, 70% to 90% of them singletons.

The V and J genes are TRBV18 and TRBJ1-1; D is undetermined. The origin of this receptor is a woman between 40 and 50 years old with glioma. The sample was PBMCs, taken from a glioma patient treated with radiotherapy, temozolomide or both. CDR3 bases: TGTGCCAGCTCACCTTTACGGGTCTTCGTCATCACTGAAGCTTTCTTT. Residues: CASSPLRVFVITEAFF.